This T cell receptor beta chain was documented in a study of T cells in Graves' hyperthyroidism and ophthalmopathy (dated by TCRdb to between 2018 and 2021). Regarding the complete study: Peripheral blood samples were taken at initial diagnosis, before any treatment was given. To identify TCR V-J signatures that set the groups apart, the researchers used a discovery cohort of 100 patients, made up of about 44 with Graves' ophthalmopathy and some 56 with stable Graves' hyperthyroidism. Prospective prediction of ophthalmopathy was tested in an independent validation cohort consisting of some 18 hyperthyroidism patients and more than 15 patients who later progressed to ophthalmopathy. The roughly 100 discovery patients were randomly divided into training and test sets at a 7:3 ratio. In addition, the study compared T-cell repertoires in thyroid tissue and in blood from six Graves' hyperthyroidism patients. After blood sampling, hyperthyroidism patients were treated with methimazole at a starting dose of 30 mg daily, and ophthalmopathy patients were treated with high-dose intravenous methylprednisolone. The paper describes TCR Vbeta CDR3 sequencing of fewer than 150 peripheral blood samples, made up of around 41 ophthalmopathy patients, 70 to 80 hyperthyroidism patients and some 17 progressor patients.

Concerning this clonotype itself: Its antigen is unknown. Within one base of it there is no much larger clone, and no base qualities were kept.

CDR1 and CDR2, looked up from the germline V gene (reference sequence), are LNHNV and YYDKDF. The CDR3 holds 19 amino acids from the cysteine to the phenylalanine. Kept here is only the CDR3 DNA, which spans 57 bases and is read in frame from base 1. A patient counted as having stable Graves' hyperthyroidism if no progression to ophthalmopathy occurred over 18 months of follow-up. The hyperthyroidism patients were between 18 and 65 years old and newly diagnosed, with a disease duration of less than 2 months. Any patient with an uncontrolled infection, another autoimmune disease, pregnancy or lactation was excluded. Diagnoses relied on clinical symptoms, serum thyroxine and TRAb, thyroid ultrasound and orbital computed tomography. Ficoll-Paque density gradient centrifugation was used to isolate PBMCs from 9.5 to 10 ml of fresh peripheral blood. Trizol reagent was used to extract total RNA, and RNA quality was then checked on an Agilent 2100 Bioanalyzer.

Study-wide conclusions, independent of this receptor: Sample size was not statistically predetermined, and blinding of investigators to group allocation was not performed. A 13 V-J signature model separated ophthalmopathy from stable hyperthyroidism, with approximately 86% sensitivity and roughly 81% specificity in cross-validation and 80%/75% in testing. Most expanded thyroid clonotypes (frequency above 0.001) were also detected in blood, a finding suggesting that blood repertoires may reflect thyroid immune responses. During validation, the model predicted progression to ophthalmopathy a median of approximately six months ahead of onset, with around 65% sensitivity and 72.22% specificity.

Amplification of TCR beta CDR3 regions was carried out from RNA transcripts. The first round of RT-PCR for the TCR CDR3 was performed with the HTBI primer set and the Qiagen OneStep RT-PCR kit. The libraries were constructed in a second round of multiplex PCR and then size-selected and purified. Libraries were sequenced paired-end with 100 bp reads on an Illumina HiSeq2000. Turning to the authors' computational methods: SOAPnuke was used to process the raw data, removing reads that contained adapters or uncalled bases, had a mean Phred below 15, or lacked an exact match to the constant primer or identifier. High-quality paired reads were merged using COPE v1.2.5, and each unique nucleotide sequence was defined as a clonotype. MiTCR v1.1 was used to align the clonotypes against IMGT TRBV, TRBD and TRBJ reference segments. The analysis included only V-J combinations with a frequency above 0.0001, which together covered 98% to 99.2% of the repertoires. A TCS score was defined as the ratio of F50 (clonal expansion) to E x V (chaos), with BLOSUM62-based TCRdist applied between CDR3 peptides within each V-J. Welch's t-statistics and random forest reduced fewer than 600 V-J features to 13, which were used in a naive Bayes classifier (R e1071). TCRdb's own reprocessing of the public reads used fastp at Q25 and MiXCR and kept productive beta chains. Rows are combined by CDR3 protein, so each entry shows the most common genes and DNA. The V and J calls follow TCRdb's processing rather than the paper's. This sample is represented by hundreds of thousands of distinct CDR3 sequences; 13% of them were singletons. The ten largest clones represent around 9.2% of the sample.

This TCR came from a woman younger than 35 with Graves' hyperthyroidism. The rearranged segments are TRBV15 and TRBJ2-1, with a tentative D gene TRBD1 over 5 matching bases. The end of the DNA fits TRBJ2-7 better, so the J call may be wrong. What was sequenced was blood. The DNA sequence is as follows: TGTGCCACCAGCAGAGATAAAGGGTTTCGGTTGGACACTTACAATGAGCAGTACTTC. Protein translation: CATSRDKGFRLDTYNEQYF.